This is a list of T cell receptor beta chains from one sample in a study of T cell responses to AZD1222 COVID-19 vaccine. Method: immunoSEQ multiplex PCR; TCRdb's copy keeps in-frame clones and lacks some. Among 180,000 or so clones listed, roughly 91% were seen once. This specimen consisted of peripheral blood, obtained 28 days after the second AZD1222 dose. The origin of the receptors is an adult who received the AZD1222 COVID-19 vaccine. The CDR3 runs from the conserved cysteine through the conserved F or W. A D gene is named only where the DNA matches it firmly. Size tells how often a clone was seen (once, few, many) or the class of an expanded clone, and some rows leave it out.

>NA|TRBV5-1|once|TRBJ2-7
CASSLVSYEQYF
TGCGCCAGCAGCTTGGTTTCCTACGAGCAGTACTTC
>NA|TRBV19|NA|TRBJ2-2
CASTRTTNTGELFF
TGTGCCAGTACGAGGACCACCAACACCGGGGAGCTGTTTTTT
>NA|TRBV20-1|NA|TRBJ2-7
CSAPGGYEQYF
TGCAGTGCTCCTGGCGGGTACGAGCAGTACTTC
>TRBD2|TRBV7-2|few|TRBJ2-7
CASSRLTGTSGAREQYF
TGTGCCAGCAGCCGCTTGACCGGGACTAGCGGGGCCCGCGAGCAGTACTTC
>NA|TRBV6-5|NA|TRBJ1-2
CASSNPGLGYTF
TGTGCCAGCAGTAACCCGGGGCTCGGCTACACCTTC
>TRBD2|TRBV29-1|NA|TRBJ2-7
CSAGTSGRGEQYF
TGCAGCGCCGGGACTAGCGGGAGGGGGGAGCAGTACTTC
>NA|TRBV9|NA|TRBJ2-1
CASSVGSDGSYNEQFF
TGTGCCAGCAGCGTAGGTAGCGACGGCTCCTACAATGAGCAGTTCTTC
>NA|TRBV7-9|NA|TRBJ2-7
CAIGGGPSGDSEQYF
TGTGCCATCGGTGGGGGCCCCTCCGGGGATAGCGAGCAGTACTTC
>NA|TRBV6-5|once|TRBJ2-7
CASSYSGSRGGYEQYF
TGTGCCAGCAGTTACTCGGGCAGCAGGGGTGGGTACGAGCAGTACTTC
>NA|TRBV19|once|TRBJ2-6
CASMRGSGANVLTF
TGTGCCAGTATGCGGGGCTCTGGGGCCAACGTCCTGACTTTC
>NA|TRBV19|NA|TRBJ2-7
CASSIDSRALEQYF
TGTGCCAGTAGTATAGATAGCAGGGCCCTCGAGCAGTACTTC
>TRBD2|TRBV7-6|NA|TRBJ2-7
CASSSATGLAPYEQYF
TGTGCCAGCAGCTCCGCCACCGGACTAGCGCCCTACGAGCAGTACTTC
>TRBD2|TRBV5-1|NA|TRBJ2-3
CASSFGGASTDTQYF
TGCGCCAGCAGCTTCGGGGGGGCTAGCACAGATACGCAGTATTTT
>NA|TRBV4-3|NA|TRBJ2-1
CASSQETSSYNEQFF
TGCGCCAGCAGCCAAGAGACTAGCTCCTACAATGAGCAGTTCTTC
>TRBD2|TRBV6-6|NA|TRBJ2-1
CASSFEGLESYNEQFF
TGTGCCAGCAGTTTCGAGGGACTAGAGTCCTACAATGAGCAGTTCTTC
>NA|TRBV9|NA|TRBJ1-1
CASSVGQPWGTEAFF
TGTGCCAGCAGCGTTGGGCAGCCCTGGGGCACTGAAGCTTTCTTT
>NA|TRBV14|NA|TRBJ2-3
CASSQDQTTTDTQYF
TGTGCCAGCAGCCAAGATCAGACCACAACAGATACGCAGTATTTT
>TRBD2|TRBV5-4|NA|TRBJ2-2
CASSPGLAGDNPGELFF
TGTGCCAGCAGCCCGGGACTAGCGGGAGATAATCCCGGGGAGCTGTTTTTT
>NA|TRBV7-3|NA|TRBJ2-5
CASSLRGTLETQYF
TGTGCCAGCAGCTTAAGGGGGACCCTAGAGACCCAGTACTTC
>TRBD2|TRBV7-3|NA|TRBJ2-2
CASSYVAGSTGELFF
TGTGCCAGCAGCTACGTAGCGGGTAGCACCGGGGAGCTGTTTTTT
>NA|TRBV29-1|NA|TRBJ2-5
CSVDPSPQETQYF
TGCAGCGTTGATCCCTCACCACAAGAGACCCAGTACTTC
>TRBD2|TRBV14|NA|TRBJ2-5
CASSSKIGLAGKTQYF
TGTGCCAGCAGCTCCAAGATAGGCCTAGCGGGGAAGACCCAGTACTTC
>NA|TRBV5-4|NA|TRBJ2-4
CASRGARRDIQYF
TGTGCCAGCAGGGGGGCTCGCCGGGACATTCAGTACTTC
>TRBD1|TRBV3-1/TRBV3-2|NA|TRBJ1-5
CASSHSGTGDQPQHF
TGTGCCAGCAGCCACTCCGGGACAGGGGATCAGCCCCAGCATTTT
>TRBD2|TRBV3-1/TRBV3-2|NA|TRBJ2-7
CASSHWREGSYEQYF
TGTGCCAGCAGCCATTGGCGGGAGGGGTCCTACGAGCAGTACTTC
>TRBD1|TRBV5-6|NA|TRBJ2-2
CASSYTLQGHYTGELFF
TGTGCCAGCAGCTATACCTTACAGGGGCACTACACCGGGGAGCTGTTTTTT
>TRBD2|TRBV7-3|NA|TRBJ2-5
CASSPGGGAEETQYF
TGTGCCAGCAGCCCCGGGGGGGGCGCAGAAGAGACCCAGTACTTC
>NA|TRBV6-5|NA|TRBJ2-7
CASRLQGGEQYF
TGTGCCAGCAGATTACAGGGAGGCGAGCAGTACTTC
>TRBD2|TRBV9|NA|TRBJ2-4
CASSGGLAGAKNIQYF
TGTGCCAGCAGCGGGGGACTAGCGGGAGCCAAAAACATTCAGTACTTC
>NA|TRBV6-6|NA|TRBJ1-2
CASSSQLTGYYGYTF
TGTGCCAGCAGTTCCCAGCTAACAGGGTACTATGGCTACACCTTC